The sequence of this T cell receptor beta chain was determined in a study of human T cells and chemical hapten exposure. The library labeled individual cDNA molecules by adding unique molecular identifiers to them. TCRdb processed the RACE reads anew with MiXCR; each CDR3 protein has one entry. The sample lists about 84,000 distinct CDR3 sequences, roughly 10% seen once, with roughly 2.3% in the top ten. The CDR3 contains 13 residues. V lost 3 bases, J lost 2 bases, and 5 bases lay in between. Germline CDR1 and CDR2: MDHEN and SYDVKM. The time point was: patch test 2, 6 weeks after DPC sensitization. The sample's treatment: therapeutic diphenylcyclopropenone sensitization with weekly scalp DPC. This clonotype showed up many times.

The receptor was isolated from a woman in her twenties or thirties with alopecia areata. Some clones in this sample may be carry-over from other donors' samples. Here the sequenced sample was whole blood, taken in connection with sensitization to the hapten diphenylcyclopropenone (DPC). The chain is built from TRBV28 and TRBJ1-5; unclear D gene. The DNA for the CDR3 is TGTGCCAGCAGTTTCACCGGCAATCAGCCCCAGCATTTT. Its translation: CASSFTGNQPQHF.